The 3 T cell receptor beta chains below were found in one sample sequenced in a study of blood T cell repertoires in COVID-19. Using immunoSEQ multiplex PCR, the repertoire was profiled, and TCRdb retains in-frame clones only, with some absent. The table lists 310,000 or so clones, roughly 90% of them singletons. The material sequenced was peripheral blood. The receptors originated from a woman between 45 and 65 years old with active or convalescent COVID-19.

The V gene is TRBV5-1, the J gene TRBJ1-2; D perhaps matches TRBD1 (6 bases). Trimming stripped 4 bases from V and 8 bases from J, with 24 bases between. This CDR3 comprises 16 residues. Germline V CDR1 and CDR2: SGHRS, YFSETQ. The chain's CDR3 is CASSRAPGASMEGYTF. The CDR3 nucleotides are TGCGCCAGCAGCCGAGCCCCAGGGGCCTCAATGGAGGGCTACACCTTC.

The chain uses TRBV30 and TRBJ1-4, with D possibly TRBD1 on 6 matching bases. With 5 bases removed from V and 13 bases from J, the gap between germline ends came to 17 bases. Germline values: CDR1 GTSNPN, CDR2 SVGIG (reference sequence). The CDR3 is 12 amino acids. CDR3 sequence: CAWSSYREGLFF. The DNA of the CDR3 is TGTGCCTGGTCCTCCTACAGGGAAGGACTGTTTTTT.

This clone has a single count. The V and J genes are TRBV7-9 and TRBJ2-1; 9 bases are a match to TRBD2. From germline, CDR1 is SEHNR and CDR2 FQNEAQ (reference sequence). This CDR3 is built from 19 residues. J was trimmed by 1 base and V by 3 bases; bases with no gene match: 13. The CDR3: CASSFPTEGSGSSYNEQFF. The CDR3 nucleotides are TGTGCCAGCAGCTTCCCCACTGAGGGTAGCGGGAGTTCCTACAATGAGCAGTTCTTC.